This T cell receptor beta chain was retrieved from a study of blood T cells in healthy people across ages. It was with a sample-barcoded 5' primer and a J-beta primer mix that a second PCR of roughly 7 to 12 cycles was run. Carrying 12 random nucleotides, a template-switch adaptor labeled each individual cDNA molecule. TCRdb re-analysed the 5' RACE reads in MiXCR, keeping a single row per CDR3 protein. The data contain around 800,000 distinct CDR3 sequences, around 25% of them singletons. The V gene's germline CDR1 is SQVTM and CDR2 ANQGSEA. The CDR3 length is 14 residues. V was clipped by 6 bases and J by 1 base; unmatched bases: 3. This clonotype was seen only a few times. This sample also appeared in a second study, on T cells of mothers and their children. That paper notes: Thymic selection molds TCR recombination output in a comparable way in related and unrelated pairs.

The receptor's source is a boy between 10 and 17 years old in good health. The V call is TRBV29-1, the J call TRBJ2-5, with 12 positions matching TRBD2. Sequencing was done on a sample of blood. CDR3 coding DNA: TGCAGCGTGACTAGCGGGGGAATCCAAGAGACCCAGTACTTC. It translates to CSVTSGGIQETQYF.